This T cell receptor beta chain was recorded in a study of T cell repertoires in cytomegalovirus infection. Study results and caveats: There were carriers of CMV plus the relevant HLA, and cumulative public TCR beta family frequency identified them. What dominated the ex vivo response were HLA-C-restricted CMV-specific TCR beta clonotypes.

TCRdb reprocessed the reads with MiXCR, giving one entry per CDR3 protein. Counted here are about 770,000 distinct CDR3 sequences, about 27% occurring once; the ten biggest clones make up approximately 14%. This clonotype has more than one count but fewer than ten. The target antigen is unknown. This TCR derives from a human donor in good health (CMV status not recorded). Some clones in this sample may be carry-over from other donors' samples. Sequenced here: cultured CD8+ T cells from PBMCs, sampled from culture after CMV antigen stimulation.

The CDR3 region has the DNA TGTGCCACCAGTGATTCCGGGACAGGGGGCGCCAGGTATGGCTACACCTTC. Translating gives CATSDSGTGGARYGYTF. V is TRBV24-1 and J is TRBJ1-2; 12 positions agree with TRBD1. Trimming cost V 2 bases and J 5 bases; bases outside gene matches: 8. CDR1 and CDR2 from the germline V gene are KGHDR and SFDVKD. The CDR3 contains 17 residues.